A single sample gave rise to the 10 T cell receptor beta chains below, sequenced in a study of T-cell reconstitution after alpha-beta-depleted transplantation in children. General study findings and limits: Newly made T cells mostly supplied T-cell counts and diversity one year after transplant.

These receptors lack a known antigen. Using unique molecular identifiers, the investigators prepared the TCRbeta library. In TCRdb, the PCR reads were re-called with MiXCR into one record per CDR3 protein. The table records 330,000 or so distinct CDR3 sequences, 6.5% to 9% of them present only once. The sequencing here drew on peripheral blood, taken 360 days after TCRalphabeta/CD19-depleted stem cell transplant. The source of these receptors is a female patient aged 2-10 years who had a stem cell transplant for Fanconi anemia, so the T cells may come from the graft donor.

This clonotype was observed at least ten times. The chain has TRBV20-1 and TRBJ2-7; 8 nucleotides align to TRBD2. CDR3 length: 14 residues. The V gene end was trimmed by 3 bases and the J gene end by 6 bases; junction bases not matched to a gene: 10. From germline, CDR1 is DFQATT and CDR2 SNEGSKA (reference sequence). The CDR3 bases are TGCAGTGCTAGTCTTGCGGGAGGAGGGAGCGAGCAGTACTTC. This sequence encodes CSASLAGGGSEQYF.

This clonotype has more than one count but fewer than ten. The rearrangement uses TRBV11-2 and TRBJ2-7, with D maybe TRBD1 (6 bases). Germline CDR1 and CDR2: SGHAT and FQNNGV. The CDR3 has 13 amino acids. V was pared by 5 bases and J by 2 bases, with 10 bases between. The CDR3 region has the DNA TGTGCCAGCAGCATGACAGGCCCCTACGAGCAGTACTTC. This gives the protein CASSMTGPYEQYF.

The sample holds many counts of this clonotype. This chain joins TRBV7-6 and TRBJ1-5; no reliable D call. The CDR3 is made up of 15 amino acids. Looked up from germline, CDR1 is SGHVS and CDR2 is FNYEAQ. V lost 3 bases and J 1 base, leaving 10 bases between the germline ends. The CDR3 sequence: CASSFGPQSNQPQHF. CDR3 bases: TGTGCCAGCAGCTTCGGTCCACAGAGCAATCAGCCCCAGCATTTT.

In this sample, this clonotype turned up many times. V usage is TRBV20-1 and J usage is TRBJ1-1; D is perhaps TRBD1 (5 bases). Trimming took 4 bases from V and 8 from J, leaving 14 bases between them. CDR3 length: 12 residues. The germline gives CDR1 DFQATT, CDR2 SNEGSKA (reference sequence). CDR3: CSAMQGASEAFF. The DNA of the CDR3 is TGCAGTGCTATGCAAGGGGCTTCCGAAGCTTTCTTT.

This clonotype occurred many times. The J gene is TRBJ2-1, the V gene TRBV27, with D possibly matching TRBD1 (6 bases). The CDR3 is 14 residues long. CDR1 MNHEY and CDR2 SMNVEV come from the germline V gene (reference sequence). V lost 2 bases and J 3 bases, leaving 8 bases between the germline ends. The CDR3 spells CASSLQGRYNEQFF. The CDR3 bases are TGTGCCAGCAGTTTACAGGGGCGCTACAATGAGCAGTTCTTC.

Ten or more counts support this clonotype. V and J are TRBV6-1 and TRBJ1-1, with D maybe TRBD1 (6 bases). CDR1 and CDR2 (germline): MNHNS, SASEGT. V dropped 7 bases and J dropped 4 bases, with 16 bases sitting between them. This CDR3 is built from 14 residues. CDR3 loop: CASIGGGTITEAFF. CDR3 nucleotides: TGTGCCAGCATTGGCGGGGGCACGATCACTGAAGCTTTCTTT.

The table lists this clonotype with many counts. V usage is TRBV29-1 and J usage is TRBJ1-1; no clear D. The CDR3 has 13 residues. The ends were cut back, 4 bases at V and 0 bases at J, with 9 bases in the middle. Germline CDR1 and CDR2: SQVTM and ANQGSEA. The CDR3 spells CSVGSGLNTEAFF. The DNA for the CDR3 is TGCAGCGTTGGAAGCGGATTGAACACTGAAGCTTTCTTT.

This clonotype was counted at least ten times. V gene TRBV28 combines with J gene TRBJ2-2, with TRBD1 matching over 9 bases. Looked up from germline, CDR1 is MDHEN and CDR2 is SYDVKM. Trimming took 10 bases from V and 5 from J; bases not matched to a gene: 8. This CDR3 has 14 residues. CDR3 nucleotides: TGTGCCACCCGACAGGGGGGTGAAACCGGGGAGCTGTTTTTT. Amino acids: CATRQGGETGELFF.

This clonotype was counted many times. This sequence joins TRBV12-3 or TRBV12-4 and TRBJ2-7; D may correspond to TRBD1 or TRBD2 (6 bases each). V lost 5 bases and J 4 bases, leaving 15 bases between the germline ends. The length of the CDR3 is 14 residues. CDR3 residues: CASSPHLGGYEQYF. In nucleotides, the CDR3 is TGTGCCAGCAGTCCACACCTAGGGGGGTACGAGCAGTACTTC.

This clonotype was counted only a few times. The chain's CDR3 is CASSTTGAGYGYTF. CDR3 nucleotide sequence: TGTGCCAGCAGTACGACAGGGGCAGGCTATGGCTACACCTTC. The V and J genes are TRBV28 and TRBJ1-2; 8 bases align to TRBD1. Trimming at V came to 5 bases and at J to 4 bases, leaving 6 bases not matched to a gene. The length of the CDR3 is 14 residues. The germline V gene has CDR1 MDHEN and CDR2 SYDVKM.